Listed here is a single T cell receptor beta chain. These data come from a study of control samples from healthy donors and cancer patients. This table comes from immunoSEQ multiplex PCR, and its TCRdb copy is limited to in-frame clones, with some not included. The sample shows approximately 100,000 clones, 86% of them seen only once. This receptor was obtained from a man younger than 40 in good health. Sequencing was carried out using blood.

The CDR3 is CASSPGTEETQYF. The CDR3 bases are TGTGCCAGCTCACCTGGGACAGAAGAGACCCAGTACTTC. The rearrangement joins TRBV18 to TRBJ2-5, with 7 bases lining up with TRBD1. The V gene end was trimmed by 3 bases and the J gene end by 3 bases; junction bases not matched to a gene: 1. Per the germline V gene, CDR1 is KGHSH and CDR2 is LQKENI. The CDR3 runs 13 residues.